The 16 T cell receptor beta chains given below trace back to one sample, sequenced in a study of T cells in Graves' hyperthyroidism and ophthalmopathy. Amplification of TCR beta CDR3 regions was performed using RNA transcripts as template. The TCR CDR3 first-round RT-PCR relied on the HTBI primer set. Each CDR3 protein gets one entry after TCRdb re-called the multiplex PCR reads with MiXCR. The table records 460,000 or so distinct CDR3 sequences, approximately 15% of them present only once. Input material: blood. The source of these receptors is a young woman with Graves' hyperthyroidism.

This clonotype has a count of ten or more. V gene TRBV12-3 or TRBV12-4 combines with J gene TRBJ2-7; D is perhaps TRBD1 or TRBD2 (5 bases each). Trimming removed 5 bases at V and 2 bases at J, with 19 bases between. CDR3 length: 16 residues. The CDR3 loop reads CASSPWDGPLTYEQYF. Written as DNA, the CDR3 is TGTGCCAGCAGTCCATGGGACGGTCCCCTGACCTACGAGCAGTACTTC.

In this sample, this clonotype turned up a few times. The V gene is TRBV7-9, the J gene TRBJ1-2; possible D gene TRBD1, 6 bases. The CDR3 length is 14 residues. V gave up 4 bases and J gave up 7 bases, with 16 bases separating them. Germline CDR1 reads SEHNR; CDR2 reads FQNEAQ (reference sequence). The CDR3 nucleotides are TGTGCCAGCAGCTCCGGGGGGCCAGCAGGTGGCTACACCTTC. It yields the protein CASSSGGPAGGYTF.

This clonotype appeared many times. J is TRBJ1-5 and V is TRBV11-2, with TRBD1 identical over 7 bases. The CDR3 is 15 residues long. Germline-derived CDR1 and CDR2 are SGHAT and FQNNGV. Trimming removed 5 bases from V and 6 bases from J; junction bases left unmatched: 10. In nucleotides, the CDR3 is TGTGCCAGCAGCACTACAGGGGCGGGGGGTCAGCCCCAGCATTTT. The encoded protein is CASSTTGAGGQPQHF.

As regards this clonotype: With a much larger clone just one base away, this may be a read error. The gene calls are TRBV29-1 and TRBJ1-1; TRBD1 aligns across 10 bases. The CDR3 has 13 residues. Germline lookup yields CDR1 SQVTM and CDR2 ANQGSEA. The V and J ends lost 4 bases and 3 bases, in that order; junction bases with no gene match: 2. CDR3 in amino acids: CSVGTGGDTEAFF. CDR3 nucleotides: TGCAGCGTTGGGACAGGGGGAGACACTGAAGCTTTCTTT. The full variable domain, in which reference TRBV29-1 and TRBJ1-1 provide the parts outside the CDR3, is SAVISQKPSRDICQRGTSLTIQCQVDSQVTMMFWYRQQPGQSLTLIATANQGSEATYESGFVIDKFPISRPNLTFSTLTVSNMSPEDSSIYLCSVGTGGDTEAFFGQGTRLTVV.

In this sample, this clonotype turned up many times. This sequence joins TRBV5-1 and TRBJ1-6; D perhaps matches TRBD1 (6 bases). The CDR3 contains 18 residues. V was shortened by 7 bases and J by 6 bases, with 26 bases between the two germline ends. Per the germline V gene, CDR1 is SGHRS and CDR2 is YFSETQ. The CDR3, as DNA: TGCGCCAGCCCTCAGGGGAAGGGTGTGGAATCCCCTAATTCACCCCTCCACTTT. Its translation is CASPQGKGVESPNSPLHF.

This clonotype was counted many times. The V gene is TRBV2, the J gene TRBJ1-5; D is perhaps TRBD1 (5 bases). The CDR3 consists of 11 residues. Germline values: CDR1 SNHLY, CDR2 FYNNEI. V was shortened by 8 bases and J by 9 bases, with 11 bases between the two germline ends. CDR3 sequence (DNA): TGTGCCAGCGGAGGGGACGGGCCCCAGCATTTT. Residues: CASGGDGPQHF.

This clonotype has a handful of counts. J is TRBJ1-2 and V is TRBV4-1, with 7 bases that match TRBD1. The CDR3 runs 14 residues. V dropped 6 bases and J dropped 2; count of bases not matched to a gene: 6. Germline V gene sequence: CDR1 MGHRA, CDR2 YSYEKL. This chain's CDR3 is CASRPLGQNYGYTF. CDR3 coding DNA: TGCGCCAGCAGGCCGTTGGGACAGAACTATGGCTACACCTTC.

This clonotype has a count of ten or more. The chain joins TRBV7-6 to TRBJ2-5, with D possibly matching TRBD1 (6 bases). This CDR3 region has 15 residues. From germline, CDR1 is SGHVS and CDR2 FNYEAQ. The germline V and J ends were trimmed by 1 base and 3 bases, with 12 bases remaining between them. The DNA of the CDR3 is TGTGCCAGCAGCTTAGGTCCAACAGGGAAAGAGACCCAGTACTTC. As protein: CASSLGPTGKETQYF. The whole variable domain, filled in from reference TRBV7-6 and TRBJ2-5, reads GAGVSQSPRYKVTKRGQDVALRCDPISGHVSLYWYRQALGQGPEFLTYFNYEAQQDKSGLPNDRFSAERPEGSISTLTIQRTEQRDSAMYRCASSLGPTGKETQYFGPGTRLLVL.

This clonotype was picked up many times. For the CDR3, the DNA is TGCAGCGTTAAGACGGGACTAGGATACAATGAGCAGTTCTTC. Translation: CSVKTGLGYNEQFF. The rearrangement joins TRBV29-1 to TRBJ2-1; 8 positions match TRBD2. The germline gives CDR1 SQVTM, CDR2 ANQGSEA. CDR3 length: 14 amino acids. J lost 4 bases, V lost 5 bases, and 7 bases had no gene match.

In its sample, this clonotype was seen a few times. At one end, the junction sequence differs from germline, possibly due to a read error. The rearrangement joins TRBV7-9 to TRBJ1-1; a possible D gene is TRBD1 (6 bases). The CDR3 has 11 amino acids. The germline CDR1 and CDR2 sequences are SEHNR and FQNEAQ (reference sequence). CDR3 in amino acids: CASSLGQEIVF. CDR3 coding DNA: TGTGCCAGCAGCTTAGGACAGGAGATCGTCTTT.

There are many counts of this clonotype. The rearrangement uses TRBV7-9 and TRBJ1-1; no reliable D call. The CDR3 has 13 residues. Deletions cut 3 bases from V and 7 bases from J, with 12 bases between. The germline V gene encodes CDR1 SEHNR and CDR2 FQNEAQ (reference sequence). The CDR3 DNA reads TGTGCCAGCAGCTTGCCGGGGAGAATTGAAGCTTTCTTT. Translating it yields CASSLPGRIEAFF. The full variable domain, rest sourced from reference TRBV7-9 and TRBJ1-1, is DTGVSQNPRHKITKRGQNVTFRCDPISEHNRLYWYRQTLGQGPEFLTYFQNEAQLEKSRLLSDRFSAERPKGSFSTLEIQRTEQGDSAMYLCASSLPGRIEAFFGQGTRLTVV.

The V call is TRBV18, the J call TRBJ1-6; a possible D gene is TRBD1 (6 bases). V was pared by 4 bases and J by 7 bases, with 17 bases between. The CDR3 has 16 residues. Germline V gene sequence: CDR1 KGHSH, CDR2 LQKENI. This CDR3 reads CASSLNGGGANSPLHF. CDR3 bases: TGTGCCAGCTCACTCAACGGGGGGGGGGCGAATTCACCCCTCCACTTT.

Only a few counts were recorded for this clonotype. V is TRBV5-6 and J is TRBJ2-5, with 11 bases aligning to TRBD1. The V gene's germline CDR1 is SGHDT and CDR2 YYEEEE. Germline trimming cut 2 bases from V and 4 bases from J; bases unmatched to any gene: 4. The CDR3 sequence is 15 residues long. In DNA, the CDR3 is TGTGCCAGCAGCTTTCGGACAGGGGGCATAGAGACCCAGTACTTC. Amino acid sequence: CASSFRTGGIETQYF.

The table lists this clonotype with a few counts. The chain uses TRBV6-6 and TRBJ2-7, with a weak D call TRBD2 (7 bases). This CDR3 has 15 residues. Germline-derived CDR1 and CDR2 are MNHNY and SVGAGI (reference sequence). The V end lost 0 bases, the J end lost 5 bases, and 14 bases lay between the germline ends. CDR3 nucleotides: TGTGCCAGCAGTTACTCGAAAGGGGGGGGGGACGAGCAGTACTTC. The encoded protein is CASSYSKGGGDEQYF.

This clonotype has at least ten counts. This chain uses TRBV28 with TRBJ2-3, with D unresolved. V lost 2 bases and J 4 bases, leaving 7 bases between the germline ends. This CDR3 is 13 amino acids long. Germline CDR1 is MDHEN and CDR2 is SYDVKM. CDR3 sequence: CASSLNGPDTQYF. DNA for the CDR3: TGTGCCAGCAGTTTAAACGGGCCAGATACGCAGTATTTT.

This clonotype was seen many times. The V call is TRBV12-3 or TRBV12-4, the J call TRBJ2-7; D is ambiguous. Trimming pared 4 bases from V and 4 bases from J, leaving 5 bases between. The CDR3 runs 11 residues. This CDR3 reads CASSSGYEQYV. The CDR3 DNA is TGTGCCAGCAGTTCGGGTTACGAGCAGTACGTC.